Below, one T cell receptor (beta chain) is given with its context. Evenly divided among several immunoSEQ plates was the genomic DNA of each subset. Some clones are missing from TCRdb's copy, which holds only in-frame ones; the method was immunoSEQ multiplex PCR. The sample shows some 2.4 million clones, approximately 93% of them seen only once. This record comes from a study of shared clonotypes between healthy human individuals. The junction had 11 bases not matched to a gene; V was cut back by 4 bases and J by 6 bases. Germline CDR1 reads SGHRS; CDR2 reads YFSETQ. This CDR3 comprises 15 residues. The TCR was taken from a man aged 18-30 years in good health. Some clones in this sample may be carry-over from other donors' samples. The rearrangement joins TRBV5-1 to TRBJ2-3, with 7 bases aligning to TRBD2. Sequenced: naive CD4+ T cells from PBMCs. Subset defined: CD45RA+ positively selected. For the CDR3, the DNA is TGCGCCAGCAGCGTCCGCGGGGGAGTTCGGGATACGCAGTATTTT. Its protein product is CASSVRGGVRDTQYF.